This T cell receptor (beta chain) was documented in a study of blood T cell repertoires in COVID-19. The ends were cut back, 3 bases at V and 4 bases at J, with 4 bases in the middle. The CDR3 loop spans 11 amino acids. CDR1 SGHNT and CDR2 YYREEE come from the germline V gene (reference sequence). Here immunoSEQ multiplex PCR was the method, and the copy in TCRdb shows in-frame clones only, minus some. Of about 140,000 clones listed, 77% were seen once; the top ten hold approximately 9%. The sequencing sample was made of peripheral blood. The rearrangement joins TRBV5-4 to TRBJ2-5, with D uncertain. The sequence derives from a woman in her 50s with active or convalescent COVID-19. This CDR3 is CASSSGETQYF. Here the CDR3 DNA reads TGTGCCAGCAGCTCGGGAGAGACCCAGTACTTC.